This TCR beta chain was retrieved from a study of blood T cell repertoires in COVID-19. Study-wide context: Both acute and convalescent COVID-19 samples were obtained from the United States, Italy and Spain. PBMCs, B-cell-depleted T cells, or T cells provided the cDNA or gDNA that made up the material.

In the original analysis: Quantification of nucleated cells was approximated via reference gene primer amplification. Sequenced by immunoSEQ multiplex PCR; TCRdb stores in-frame clones only, minus some. V and J calls and clone size are given by that table; D and trimming were obtained from the DNA. The table records roughly 86,000 clones, around 86% of them present only once. V was pared by 3 bases and J by 5 bases, with 2 bases of the junction left unmatched. CDR3 length: 13 amino acids. Germline assignment: CDR1 SGHVS and CDR2 FQNEAQ. Sequenced sample: peripheral blood. The chain recombines TRBV7-8 with TRBJ2-7, with 9 positions matching TRBD1. The clonotype comes from a man in his forties or fifties with acute or convalescent COVID-19. CDR3 sequence reads: CASSLDRGNEQYF. The CDR3 coding sequence is TGTGCCAGCAGCTTGGACAGGGGAAACGAGCAGTACTTC.